The 20 T cell receptor beta chains below were found in one sample sequenced in a study of blood T cell repertoires in COVID-19. Clones were sequenced by immunoSEQ multiplex PCR, and TCRdb holds only the in-frame ones, with some missing. Of about 150,000 clones in the sample, roughly nine tenths are singletons; the top ten hold approximately 2.8%. Sequencing was performed on peripheral blood. The receptors were sampled from a woman in her sixties with active COVID-19.

This clone has a handful of counts. The chain joins TRBV4-1 to TRBJ2-7, with TRBD2 matching 10 bases. Trimming at V came to 3 bases and at J to 2 bases, leaving 7 bases not matched to a gene. Germline V lookup: CDR1 MGHRA, CDR2 YSYEKL. This CDR3 is built from 16 residues. CDR3 in amino acids: CASSQTRTSGAYEQYF. The CDR3 nucleotides are TGCGCCAGCAGCCAGACAAGGACTAGCGGAGCCTACGAGCAGTACTTC.

CDR3 sequence reads: CAISGDSMNTEAFF. The CDR3 DNA follows: TGTGCCATCAGTGGGGACAGCATGAACACTGAAGCTTTCTTT. The J gene is TRBJ1-1, the V gene TRBV10-3, with 7 bases fitting TRBD1. Germline CDR1 reads ENHRY; CDR2 reads SYGVKD. Trimming took 4 bases from V and 0 from J; bases not matched to a gene: 2. This CDR3 is 14 amino acids long.

The J gene is TRBJ2-3, the V gene TRBV5-1, with 7 bases lining up with TRBD2. Germline values: CDR1 SGHRS, CDR2 YFSETQ. V lost 4 bases, J lost 4 bases, and 9 bases stayed unmatched. The CDR3 runs to 15 residues. The CDR3 sequence: CASSLGLVHPDTQYF. CDR3 DNA sequence: TGCGCCAGCAGCCTCGGACTAGTTCACCCAGATACGCAGTATTTT. Full variable domain (remainder filled in from reference TRBV5-1 and TRBJ2-3): KAGVTQTPRYLIKTRGQQVTLSCSPISGHRSVSWYQQTPGQGLQFLFEYFSETQRNKGNFPGRFSGRQFSNSRSEMNVSTLELGDSALYLCASSLGLVHPDTQYFGPGTRLTVL.

The gene calls are TRBV18 and TRBJ2-1; 9 positions agree with TRBD2. CDR3 size: 15 residues. The J segment lost 2 bases and the V segment lost 3 bases, leaving 2 bases of the junction unmatched. Per germline, CDR1 KGHSH and CDR2 LQKENI. The CDR3 bases are TGTGCCAGCTCACCGTTAGCGGGAGCCTACAATGAGCAGTTCTTC. It codes for CASSPLAGAYNEQFF. Together with reference TRBV18 and TRBJ2-1, the CDR3 gives the full variable domain: NAGVMQNPRHLVRRRGQEARLRCSPMKGHSHVYWYRQLPEEGLKFMVYLQKENIIDESGMPKERFSAEFPKEGPSILRIQQVVRGDSAAYFCASSPLAGAYNEQFFGPGTRLTVL.

The V and J genes are TRBV18 and TRBJ2-5; D is perhaps TRBD2 (7 bases). The CDR3 is 14 residues long. Germline V gene lookup returns CDR1 KGHSH and CDR2 LQKENI. V lost 6 bases, J lost 3 bases, and 14 bases lay in between. The CDR3 nucleotides are TGTGCCAGCTCGCGAGGGGGGGATGAAGAGACCCAGTACTTC. It translates to CASSRGGDEETQYF. The variable domain in full, completed from reference TRBV18 and TRBJ2-5, reads NAGVMQNPRHLVRRRGQEARLRCSPMKGHSHVYWYRQLPEEGLKFMVYLQKENIIDESGMPKERFSAEFPKEGPSILRIQQVVRGDSAAYFCASSRGGDEETQYFGPGTRLLVL.

The rearrangement uses TRBV29-1 and TRBJ2-4, with D maybe TRBD1 (5 bases). Germline V CDR1 and CDR2: SQVTM, ANQGSEA. The ends were cut back, 7 bases at V and 8 bases at J, with 15 bases in the middle. The CDR3 runs to 12 residues. The CDR3 protein is CSGTVGEHIQYF. CDR3 nucleotide sequence: TGCAGCGGCACGGTAGGGGAACACATTCAGTACTTC.

V is TRBV5-1 and J is TRBJ1-5; 8 nucleotides align to TRBD1. Unmatched junction bases numbered 11, after V lost 4 bases and J lost 11 bases. The CDR3 has 14 residues. The V gene's germline CDR1 is SGHRS and CDR2 YFSETQ. The CDR3 region is CASSESTGVPAQHF. Written as DNA, the CDR3 is TGCGCCAGCAGCGAATCGACAGGGGTACCGGCCCAGCATTTT.

The chain employs TRBV2 and TRBJ1-5, with TRBD1 matching over 8 bases. The germline V gene has CDR1 SNHLY and CDR2 FYNNEI. The CDR3 is made up of 14 amino acids. The V gene end was trimmed by 8 bases and the J gene end by 5 bases; junction bases not matched to a gene: 8. CDR3 in amino acids: CASAGTGGHQPQHF. CDR3 DNA sequence: TGTGCCAGCGCCGGGACAGGCGGTCATCAGCCCCAGCATTTT. The entire variable domain, with the rest obtained from reference TRBV2 and TRBJ1-5, is as follows: EPEVTQTPSHQVTQMGQEVILRCVPISNHLYFYWYRQILGQKVEFLVSFYNNEISEKSEIFDDQFSVERPDGSNFTLKIRSTKLEDSAMYFCASAGTGGHQPQHFGDGTRLSIL.

The CDR3 DNA is TGTGCCTACGGCGGCGGGGCCCAATTCCAAGGCTACACCTTC. Its protein is CAYGGGAQFQGYTF. The V and J genes are TRBV28 and TRBJ1-2, with TRBD1 as a possible D gene (5 bases). This CDR3 contains 14 residues. Trimming took 11 bases from V and 8 from J, leaving 24 bases between them. Looked up from germline, CDR1 is MDHEN and CDR2 is SYDVKM.

The J gene is TRBJ2-2, the V gene TRBV4-2, with a weak D call TRBD2 (6 bases). Germline CDR1 is LGHNA and CDR2 is YNFKEQ. CDR3 length: 18 amino acids. V lost 4 bases and J 3 bases, leaving 21 bases between the germline ends. CDR3 sequence reads: CASSPGGLSGFDTGELFF. Written as DNA, the CDR3 is TGTGCCAGCAGCCCAGGAGGGCTTTCAGGGTTCGACACCGGGGAGCTGTTTTTT.

The chain has TRBV6-2 or TRBV6-3 and TRBJ1-1; 7 bases fit TRBD1. The CDR3 is 13 residues long. V lost 4 bases to trimming and J lost 3 bases; unmatched junction nucleotides: 2. Germline CDR1 MNHEY, CDR2 SVGEGT. This chain's CDR3 is CASSLGQYTEAFF. In DNA form, the CDR3 reads TGTGCCAGCAGTTTGGGACAGTACACTGAAGCTTTCTTT.

This clone has a single count. The J gene is TRBJ2-7, the V gene TRBV5-1, with D possibly being TRBD1 (5 bases). The CDR3 extends over 12 amino acids. The germline CDR1 and CDR2 sequences are SGHRS and YFSETQ. Deletions cut 5 bases from V and 4 bases from J, with 10 bases between. The CDR3 sequence: CASRLGPYEQYF. For the CDR3, the DNA is TGCGCCAGCAGGCTGGGGCCTTACGAGCAGTACTTC.

The genes are TRBV14 and TRBJ2-6; TRBD1 agrees at 7 bases. With V trimmed by 3 bases and J by 0 bases, 11 bases remained unmatched. The CDR3 runs to 19 residues. Germline assignment: CDR1 SGHDN and CDR2 FVKESK. CDR3 in DNA: TGTGCCAGCAGCCAGGTTTCGGGACAGTTTATCTCTGGGGCCAACGTCCTGACTTTC. This translates into CASSQVSGQFISGANVLTF. The entire variable domain, with the rest obtained from reference TRBV14 and TRBJ2-6, is as follows: EAGVTQFPSHSVIEKGQTVTLRCDPISGHDNLYWYRRVMGKEIKFLLHFVKESKQDESGMPNNRFLAERTGGTYSTLKVQPAELEDSGVYFCASSQVSGQFISGANVLTFGAGSRLTVL.

The chain employs TRBV5-1 and TRBJ1-4; TRBD1 matches at 8 bases. CDR3 size: 16 residues. Germline V gene data show CDR1 as SGHRS and CDR2 as YFSETQ. The J segment lost 7 bases and the V segment lost 3 bases, leaving 11 bases of the junction unmatched. CDR3 residues: CASSWDRPGWGEKLFF. The CDR3 nucleotides read TGCGCCAGCAGCTGGGACAGGCCGGGGTGGGGTGAAAAACTGTTTTTT.

In regard to this clone: Other DNA variants within this sample encode the same CDR3. The chain combines TRBV28 with TRBJ1-2; D gene unclear. V was pared by 4 bases and J by 2 bases, with 5 bases between. Germline lookup yields CDR1 MDHEN and CDR2 SYDVKM. The CDR3 spans 12 residues. For the CDR3, the DNA is TGTGCCAGCAGTTCTGTAAACTATGGCTACACCTTC. This codes for CASSSVNYGYTF.

The CDR3, as DNA: TGTGCCAGCAGCCCGGCCGACAGGGTAGCCGGAAACACCATATATTTT. This encodes CASSPADRVAGNTIYF. The chain carries TRBV7-2 and TRBJ1-3; 7 nucleotides line up with TRBD1. The CDR3 spans 16 residues. The junction had 11 bases not matched to a gene; V was cut back by 5 bases and J by 4 bases. Per the germline V gene, CDR1 is SGHTA and CDR2 is FQGNSA.

The gene calls are TRBV28 and TRBJ2-7, with D unresolved. The CDR3 contains 13 residues. Germline-derived CDR1 and CDR2 are MDHEN and SYDVKM. V lost 5 bases and J lost 2, with 10 bases in between. The CDR3 DNA reads TGTGCCAGCAGTCCCTCCCCTACCTACGAGCAGTACTTC. Amino acids: CASSPSPTYEQYF.

Only a few counts were recorded for this clone. V gene TRBV3-1 (or the pseudogene TRBV3-2) combines with J gene TRBJ2-1; 9 bases agree with TRBD1. V was clipped by 0 bases and J by 4 bases; unmatched bases: 7. This CDR3 spans 17 amino acids. Germline CDR1 reads LGHDT; CDR2 reads YNNKEL (reference sequence). CDR3 sequence reads: CASSQERRGTGYNEQFF. CDR3 coding DNA: TGTGCCAGCAGCCAAGAACGCCGAGGGACAGGGTACAATGAGCAGTTCTTC.

This clone was counted a few times. The gene calls are TRBV2 and TRBJ1-2; 7 nucleotides match TRBD1. The CDR3 is made up of 15 amino acids. The J segment lost 0 bases and the V segment lost 8 bases, leaving 9 bases of the junction unmatched. The germline V gene encodes CDR1 SNHLY and CDR2 FYNNEI. The CDR3 sequence is CASRRQTGTNYGYTF. CDR3 nucleotide sequence: TGTGCCAGCCGTCGACAGACAGGGACTAACTATGGCTACACCTTC.

This clone was seen once. The chain couples TRBV5-3 to TRBJ2-7; TRBD2 matches at 7 bases. TRBV5-3 is an ORF, with its function uncertain. V was clipped by 0 bases and J by 6 bases; unmatched bases: 6. The CDR3 runs to 14 residues. The CDR3 DNA follows: TGTGCCAGAAGCTTGGCAGGACTAGAAAGCGAGCAGTACTTC. The encoded protein is CARSLAGLESEQYF.